The 22 T cell receptor beta chains listed next were all sequenced from one sample in a study of T cell responses to AZD1222 COVID-19 vaccine. Data came from immunoSEQ multiplex PCR; TCRdb stores just in-frame clones and leaves some out. The table records about 120,000 clones, over 75% of them present only once. The sequencing here drew on peripheral blood, taken 28 days after the second dose of the MenACWY control vaccine. These receptors came from an adult who received the MenACWY meningococcal vaccine as a control.

This chain links TRBV20-1 with TRBJ2-7; either TRBD1 or TRBD2 may fit D (5 bases each). Trimming stripped 3 bases from V and 1 base from J, with 16 bases between. The V gene's germline CDR1 is DFQATT and CDR2 SNEGSKA (reference sequence). This CDR3 has 15 amino acids. The CDR3 coding sequence is TGCAGTGCTAGTGACCCACGGGACCCATCCTACGAGCAGTACTTC. Its protein is CSASDPRDPSYEQYF.

This chain joins TRBV7-9 and TRBJ2-6, with 12 positions matching TRBD1. The V gene's germline CDR1 is SEHNR and CDR2 FQNEAQ (reference sequence). The CDR3 is 18 residues long. J lost 2 bases, V lost 4 bases, and 6 bases had no gene match. As DNA, the CDR3 is TGTGCCAGCAGCTCCTTCCGGGACAGGGGGCCTGGGGCCAACGTCCTGACTTTC. Translated, it gives CASSSFRDRGPGANVLTF.

This chain uses TRBV10-3 with TRBJ1-3; TRBD1 matches at 7 bases. The germline V gene has CDR1 ENHRY and CDR2 SYGVKD. The CDR3 sequence is 15 residues long. After removal of 8 bases from V and 0 bases from J, the junction contained 7 bases not matched to a gene. CDR3 coding DNA: TGTGCCATCCGACAGGGAGGGAACTCTGGAAACACCATATATTTT. The encoded protein is CAIRQGGNSGNTIYF.

The rearrangement uses TRBV5-4 and TRBJ2-2; the D gene is possibly TRBD2 (5 bases). Looked up from germline, CDR1 is SGHNT and CDR2 is YYREEE (reference sequence). This CDR3 has 15 amino acids. V was clipped by 4 bases and J by 3 bases, with 13 bases between them. The CDR3 sequence is CASSIGEGYTGELFF. CDR3 DNA: TGTGCCAGCAGCATCGGGGAAGGGTACACCGGGGAGCTGTTTTTT. Full variable domain (outside the CDR3, taken from reference TRBV5-4 and TRBJ2-2): ETGVTQSPTHLIKTRGQQVTLRCSSQSGHNTVSWYQQALGQGPQFIFQYYREEENGRGNFPPRFSGLQFPNYSSELNVNALELDDSALYLCASSIGEGYTGELFFGEGSRLTVL.

The rearrangement uses TRBV2 and TRBJ1-1; a weak D match, TRBD1 (6 bases). Germline V gene lookup returns CDR1 SNHLY and CDR2 FYNNEI. The V gene lost 3 bases and the J gene lost 0 bases, with 14 bases spanning the gap. The CDR3 runs 16 residues. The CDR3 sequence: CASSERGASMNTEAFF. The CDR3, as DNA: TGTGCCAGCAGTGAGAGGGGGGCCTCCATGAACACTGAAGCTTTCTTT.

This sequence joins TRBV4-3 and TRBJ2-3, with 10 bases matching TRBD1. V lost 0 bases, J lost 4 bases, and 4 bases stayed unmatched. The V gene's germline CDR1 is LGHNA and CDR2 YSLEER. The CDR3 consists of 16 residues. The chain's CDR3 is CASSQDLGQGADTQYF. In DNA form, the CDR3 reads TGCGCCAGCAGCCAAGATTTAGGACAGGGGGCAGATACGCAGTATTTT.

The chain combines TRBV27 with TRBJ1-4; D possibly corresponds to TRBD1 (5 bases). Germline loops: CDR1 MNHEY, CDR2 SMNVEV (reference sequence). The CDR3 length is 17 residues. V dropped 3 bases and J dropped 3 bases, with 17 bases sitting between them. The CDR3: CASSFWGGGSSNEKLFF. The CDR3 DNA reads TGTGCCAGCAGTTTTTGGGGGGGAGGGTCGTCTAATGAAAAACTGTTTTTT.

V and J are TRBV12-3 or TRBV12-4 and TRBJ1-6; D is undetermined. The CDR3 runs to 13 residues. V lost 10 bases and J lost 5, with 12 bases in between. CDR3 nucleotide sequence: TGTGCCACCCGACGGGTGAATAATTCACCCCTCCACTTT. It yields the protein CATRRVNNSPLHF.

The gene calls are TRBV5-6 and TRBJ2-7; either TRBD1 or TRBD2 may fit D (5 bases each). Trimming left V 0 bases short and J 0 bases short, with 13 bases between. From germline, CDR1 is SGHDT and CDR2 YYEEEE. The CDR3 spans 16 residues. CDR3 amino acids: CASSLARGAGSYEQYF. CDR3 coding DNA: TGTGCCAGCAGCTTGGCCCGGGGCGCGGGCTCCTACGAGCAGTACTTC.

The chain joins TRBV9 to TRBJ2-3; D gene unclear. V lost 7 bases and J lost 0, with 6 bases in between. Per the germline V gene, CDR1 is SGDLS and CDR2 is YYNGEE. This CDR3 spans 12 amino acids. The CDR3 bases are TGTGCCAGCGGGCTTAGCACAGATACGCAGTATTTT. Its protein is CASGLSTDTQYF.

The chain carries TRBV29-1 and TRBJ2-7; D is possibly TRBD1 (6 bases). V gave up 6 bases and J gave up 3 bases, with 18 bases separating them. Germline values: CDR1 SQVTM, CDR2 ANQGSEA. The CDR3 extends over 14 amino acids. The CDR3 DNA reads as TGCAGCGTCCTCGGGGCAGGGGTTGTCTACGAGCAGTACTTC. As protein: CSVLGAGVVYEQYF.

The chain combines TRBV19 with TRBJ1-5; TRBD1 might be the D (5 bases). The V gene lost 3 bases and the J gene lost 7 bases, with 10 bases spanning the gap. CDR1 is LNHDA and CDR2 is SQIVND in the germline V gene (reference sequence). CDR3 length: 13 residues. In DNA form, the CDR3 reads TGTGCCAGTAGTATCGACAGCCCCCAGCCCCAGCATTTT. Translating it yields CASSIDSPQPQHF. Variable domain in full (rest from reference TRBV19 and TRBJ1-5): DGGITQSPKYLFRKEGQNVTLSCEQNLNHDAMYWYRQDPGQGLRLIYYSQIVNDFQKGDIAEGYSVSREKKESFPLTVTSAQKNPTAFYLCASSIDSPQPQHFGDGTRLSIL.

The rearrangement uses TRBV7-9 and TRBJ2-1; 7 bases are shared with TRBD2. Trimming removed 2 bases from V and 0 bases from J; junction bases left unmatched: 4. The CDR3 runs to 16 residues. Germline values: CDR1 SEHNR, CDR2 FQNEAQ (reference sequence). In nucleotides, the CDR3 is TGTGCCAGCAGCTTAAGCGGGGCGTACTCCTACAATGAGCAGTTCTTC. Translating gives CASSLSGAYSYNEQFF.

The chain combines TRBV15 with TRBJ1-5, with D possibly being TRBD1 (5 bases). Germline V gene sequence: CDR1 LNHNV, CDR2 YYDKDF (reference sequence). This CDR3 comprises 16 residues. Trimming left V 0 bases short and J 6 bases short, with 15 bases between. Here the CDR3 DNA reads TGTGCCACCAGCAGAGATTCCGGGGCGAGTAGTCAGCCCCAGCATTTT. Its protein product is CATSRDSGASSQPQHF.

This chain links TRBV15 with TRBJ2-7, with 11 bases aligning to TRBD1. The germline CDR1 and CDR2 sequences are LNHNV and YYDKDF (reference sequence). The V gene end was trimmed by 1 base and the J gene end by 6 bases; junction bases not matched to a gene: 11. This CDR3 region has 17 residues. CDR3 coding DNA: TGTGCCACCAGCAGAGCGGGAGGCCGGACAGGGGGCGGCGAGCAGTACGTC. This gives the protein CATSRAGGRTGGGEQYV.

This clone came up once. CDR3 loop: CASSSLSTGNYGYTF. CDR3 in DNA: TGTGCCAGTAGTTCATTGTCCACAGGGAACTATGGCTACACCTTC. V and J are TRBV19 and TRBJ1-2; D may be TRBD1 (6 bases). The CDR3 spans 15 residues. The V end lost 5 bases, the J end lost 2 bases, and 15 bases lay between the germline ends. The germline gives CDR1 LNHDA, CDR2 SQIVND (reference sequence).

The rearrangement uses TRBV3-1 (or the pseudogene TRBV3-2) and TRBJ2-3, with 8 bases aligning to TRBD1. Unmatched junction bases numbered 4, after V lost 3 bases and J lost 2 bases. CDR3 length: 15 amino acids. Germline assignment: CDR1 LGHDT and CDR2 YNNKEL (reference sequence). CDR3 region: CASSHRDRNTDTQYF. The DNA for the CDR3 is TGTGCCAGCAGCCATAGGGACAGGAACACAGATACGCAGTATTTT.

J is TRBJ1-4 and V is TRBV27, with 8 bases that match TRBD1. The CDR3 totals 14 residues. The trim removed 4 bases at V and 5 bases at J, leaving 3 bases unmatched. Germline lookup yields CDR1 MNHEY and CDR2 SMNVEV (reference sequence). CDR3 nucleotide sequence: TGTGCCAGCAGTTCCACAGGGGGGAATGAAAAACTGTTTTTT. This gives the protein CASSSTGGNEKLFF.

This chain joins TRBV2 and TRBJ2-3; 9 positions agree with TRBD1. Per the germline V gene, CDR1 is SNHLY and CDR2 is FYNNEI. Germline trimming cut 3 bases from V and 2 bases from J; bases unmatched to any gene: 9. CDR3 size: 17 residues. The CDR3 sequence is CASSEGQGGLDTDTQYF. Written as DNA, the CDR3 is TGTGCCAGCAGTGAGGGACAGGGCGGGTTGGACACAGATACGCAGTATTTT.

The chain carries TRBV4-2 and TRBJ1-2; D unresolved. V dropped 0 bases and J dropped 2 bases, with 13 bases sitting between them. In germline, CDR1 is LGHNA, CDR2 YNFKEQ. This CDR3 has 16 residues. This CDR3 is CASSQDRARGNYGYTF. In DNA, the CDR3 is TGTGCCAGCAGCCAAGATAGGGCCCGCGGAAACTATGGCTACACCTTC.

A single count supports this clone. The chain uses TRBV4-2 and TRBJ2-1; TRBD2 agrees at 8 bases. The trim removed 3 bases at V and 5 bases at J, leaving 12 bases unmatched. Germline CDR1 LGHNA, CDR2 YNFKEQ. The CDR3 length is 17 residues. For the CDR3, the DNA is TGTGCCAGCAGCCAGAATACCAGGACTAGCCTCAACAATGAGCAGTTCTTC. Its translation: CASSQNTRTSLNNEQFF.

The J gene is TRBJ2-1, the V gene TRBV2; the match to TRBD2 covers 10 bases. Germline-derived CDR1 and CDR2 are SNHLY and FYNNEI. This CDR3 is 14 amino acids long. Trimming removed 7 bases from V and 6 bases from J; junction bases left unmatched: 6. Written as DNA, the CDR3 is TGTGCCAGCACCGGGCTAGCGGGAGCCAATGAGCAGTTCTTC. Residues: CASTGLAGANEQFF.